Listed below are T cell receptor beta chains from one sample, sequenced in a study of cytomegalovirus exposure and HLA in healthy donors. The method was immunoSEQ multiplex PCR; TCRdb's version includes in-frame clones alone and lacks a portion of them. The data show 150,000 to 200,000 clones, about 80% seen once. The source material was PBMCs. The receptors shown here come from a woman in her twenties or thirties in good health and CMV-seronegative. Both conserved end residues are part of each CDR3. D genes are given only for firm matches. Rows may omit the clone size; those that give it use once, few, many or a size class.

j_gene,abundance,v_gene,d_gene,CDR3aa,CDR3nt
TRBJ2-1,few,TRBV6-4,TRBD1,CASSDHGTGDPNEQFF,TGTGCCAGCAGTGACCATGGGACAGGGGACCCCAATGAGCAGTTCTTC
TRBJ1-1,NA,TRBV25-1,NA,CASSPPGEHTEAFF,TGTGCCAGCAGCCCGCCCGGGGAGCACACTGAAGCTTTCTTT
TRBJ2-5,NA,TRBV7-3,NA,CASSLNGGEGETQYF,TGTGCCAGCAGCTTAAATGGAGGCGAAGGCGAGACCCAGTACTTC
TRBJ1-2,NA,TRBV27,TRBD1,CASSFIQGRDSPFYGYTF,TGTGCCAGCAGTTTCATTCAGGGTCGGGACAGTCCTTTCTATGGCTACACCTTC
TRBJ2-4,NA,TRBV30,NA,CAWSAQLAKNIQYF,TGTGCCTGGAGTGCACAGCTAGCCAAAAACATTCAGTACTTC
TRBJ2-2,NA,TRBV5-1,NA,CASSPRTDPGELFF,TGCGCCAGCAGCCCAAGGACAGACCCCGGGGAGCTGTTTTTT
TRBJ1-6,NA,TRBV7-2,TRBD1,CASSLLSGTGAPSPLHF,TGTGCCAGCAGCTTATTGTCAGGGACAGGGGCCCCTTCACCCCTCCACTTT
TRBJ2-5,NA,TRBV6-5,TRBD1,CASSYRGRETQYF,TGTGCCAGCAGTTACAGGGGGCGGGAGACCCAGTACTTC
TRBJ1-2,NA,TRBV6-5,TRBD1,CASSFMPQGSDYGYTF,TGTGCCAGCAGTTTTATGCCACAGGGGTCGGACTATGGCTACACCTTC
TRBJ1-1,NA,TRBV10-1,NA,CASSESGGPATEAFF,TGCGCCAGCAGTGAGTCAGGAGGTCCGGCGACTGAAGCTTTCTTT
TRBJ1-4,NA,TRBV29-1,NA,CSGRQLHGSRTNEKLFF,TGCAGCGGGAGACAGCTACATGGTAGTCGAACTAATGAAAAACTGTTTTTT
TRBJ2-5,few,TRBV25-1,NA,CASSEGRRALQQETQYF,TGTGCCAGCAGTGAAGGGCGAAGAGCCCTCCAACAAGAGACCCAGTACTTC
TRBJ1-1,NA,TRBV18,NA,CASSPTDTDTEAFF,TGTGCCAGCTCACCGACAGATACGGACACTGAAGCTTTCTTT
TRBJ2-2,NA,TRBV9,NA,CASSVGPGLDNTGELFF,TGTGCCAGCAGCGTAGGTCCAGGACTCGATAACACCGGGGAGCTGTTTTTT
TRBJ1-3,few,TRBV5-1,TRBD1,CASSGGQGASGNTIYF,TGCGCCAGCAGCGGGGGACAGGGGGCTTCAGGAAACACCATATATTTT
TRBJ1-5,NA,TRBV10-3,TRBD1,CAISITGDSNQPQHF,TGTGCCATCAGTATAACAGGGGATAGCAATCAGCCCCAGCATTTT
TRBJ1-1,once,TRBV15,NA,CATSRDRGGNTEAFF,TGTGCCACCAGCAGAGATCGGGGGGGGAACACTGAAGCTTTCTTT
TRBJ2-3,NA,TRBV6-5,NA,CASTTVGSGSDTQYF,TGTGCCAGCACCACGGTAGGATCGGGATCAGATACGCAGTATTTT
TRBJ2-2,few,TRBV5-1,NA,CASSLAGTNGELFF,TGCGCCAGCAGCTTGGCCGGGACAAACGGGGAGCTGTTTTTT
TRBJ2-3,NA,TRBV15,NA,CATSRAQEGSDTQYF,TGTGCCACCAGCAGAGCCCAGGAAGGATCAGATACGCAGTATTTT
TRBJ1-2,few,TRBV5-1,NA,CASSLGSAGNYGYTF,TGCGCCAGCAGCTTGGGTTCGGCAGGCAACTATGGCTACACCTTC
TRBJ1-4,NA,TRBV18,TRBD1,CASSPQVDRGLEKLFF,TGTGCCAGCTCACCACAAGTCGACAGGGGGCTTGAAAAACTGTTTTTT
TRBJ2-7,NA,TRBV4-2,NA,CASSQEGSRGDSPLYF,TGTGCCAGCAGCCAAGAGGGCAGTCGCGGTGACAGTCCTTTGTACTTC
TRBJ2-7,few,TRBV4-2,NA,CASSQGLLSYEQYF,TGTGCCAGCAGCCAAGGCCTACTGTCCTACGAGCAGTACTTC
TRBJ1-1,few,TRBV6-5,TRBD1,CASSWAGGASTEAFF,TGTGCCAGCAGTTGGGCAGGGGGCGCGAGCACTGAAGCTTTCTTT
TRBJ2-7,NA,TRBV6-5,TRBD2,CASSLLSGGGIHEQYF,TGTGCCAGCAGTTTACTAAGCGGGGGGGGTATCCACGAGCAGTACTTC
TRBJ1-5,NA,TRBV19,TRBD1,CASSIPPGQAIAGNQPQHF,TGTGCCAGTAGTATTCCGCCCGGACAGGCAATAGCGGGCAATCAGCCCCAGCATTTT
TRBJ1-2,NA,TRBV4-1,TRBD1,CASSQEQGQGGYTF,TGCGCCAGCAGCCAAGAACAGGGGCAGGGTGGCTACACCTTC
TRBJ2-7,few,TRBV7-8,NA,CASSEIQGSEQYF,TGTGCCAGCAGCGAAATACAGGGAAGCGAGCAGTACTTC
TRBJ1-1,NA,TRBV19,TRBD1,CASSNFGTVEAFF,TGTGCCAGTAGTAATTTTGGGACAGTTGAAGCTTTCTTT
TRBJ1-1,NA,TRBV10-1,TRBD1,CASSEALDREGHDNTEAFF,TGCGCCAGCAGTGAAGCCCTGGACAGGGAGGGACATGATAACACTGAAGCTTTCTTT
TRBJ2-5,NA,TRBV18,NA,CASSRSGEETQYF,TGTGCCAGCTCACGCTCAGGGGAAGAGACCCAGTACTTC
TRBJ1-2,few,TRBV28,NA,CASSPVSGGFYGYTF,TGTGCCAGCAGCCCAGTTTCGGGAGGGTTCTATGGCTACACCTTC
TRBJ2-7,NA,TRBV7-2,TRBD1,CASSLYRGLYEQYF,TGTGCCAGCAGCCTATACAGGGGTCTCTACGAGCAGTACTTC
TRBJ2-3,NA,TRBV29-1,TRBD2,CSGDSGGTDTQYF,TGCAGCGGGGATAGCGGGGGCACAGATACGCAGTATTTT
TRBJ2-7,NA,TRBV29-1,TRBD1,CSVGQGTYEQYF,TGCAGCGTTGGACAGGGGACCTACGAGCAGTACTTC
TRBJ1-5,NA,TRBV21-1,NA,CASSTAARNQPQHF,TGTGCCAGCAGCACGGCAGCGCGCAATCAGCCCCAGCATTTT
TRBJ2-2,NA,TRBV10-1,NA,CASSFDKNTGELFF,TGCGCCAGCAGCTTCGACAAGAACACCGGGGAGCTGTTTTTT
TRBJ2-3,NA,TRBV7-2,NA,CASSLASLVRADTQYF,TGTGCCAGCAGCTTAGCCTCCCTCGTTCGGGCAGATACGCAGTATTTT
TRBJ1-1,NA,TRBV10-3,TRBD1,CAISDSNRGLTEAFF,TGTGCCATCAGTGATTCCAACAGGGGGTTGACTGAAGCTTTCTTT
TRBJ2-3,NA,TRBV19,NA,CASSGAPVTDTQYF,TGTGCCAGTAGTGGGGCACCAGTCACAGATACGCAGTATTTT
TRBJ1-1,NA,TRBV7-9,NA,CASSRAEAFF,TGTGCCAGCAGTCGGGCTGAAGCTTTCTTT
TRBJ2-7,NA,TRBV4-1,NA,CASSQQSLSYEQYF,TGCGCCAGCAGCCAGCAGTCCCTCTCCTACGAGCAGTACTTC
TRBJ1-6,once,TRBV4-2,NA,CASSQDRALDSPLHF,TGTGCCAGCAGCCAAGATAGAGCCCTCGATTCACCCCTCCACTTT
TRBJ1-2,NA,TRBV29-1,TRBD1,CSVGTGVRGYTF,TGCAGCGTTGGAACAGGGGTGAGGGGCTACACCTTC
TRBJ2-7,NA,TRBV7-3,TRBD2,CASSLLAGLTYEQYF,TGTGCCAGCAGCTTACTAGCGGGGTTAACCTACGAGCAGTACTTC
TRBJ1-1,NA,TRBV19,TRBD1,CASRFGTGAEAFF,TGTGCCAGTAGATTTGGGACAGGGGCTGAAGCTTTCTTT
TRBJ2-7,NA,TRBV6-6,TRBD1,CASTDTGEREQYF,TGTGCCAGCACCGATACAGGGGAACGCGAGCAGTACTTC
TRBJ2-2,NA,TRBV4-1,TRBD2,CASSQERGLAGNTGELFF,TGCGCCAGCAGCCAAGAACGAGGACTAGCGGGTAACACCGGGGAGCTGTTTTTT
TRBJ2-1,NA,TRBV6-5,TRBD2,CASRGLAGDNEQFF,TGTGCCAGCAGGGGACTAGCGGGGGACAATGAGCAGTTCTTC
TRBJ2-7,NA,TRBV5-1,NA,CASGQGVGFYEQYF,TGCGCCAGCGGGCAGGGCGTGGGGTTTTACGAGCAGTACTTC
TRBJ1-2,few,TRBV7-3,TRBD1,CASSAYGTVGGDGYTF,TGTGCCAGCAGCGCGTACGGGACAGTTGGCGGAGATGGCTACACCTTC
TRBJ2-3,few,TRBV7-2,TRBD1,CASSPFGTGLSDTQYF,TGTGCCAGCAGCCCCTTCGGGACAGGGCTCTCAGATACGCAGTATTTT
TRBJ2-7,NA,TRBV2,NA,CASTTAGLSSYGQYF,TGTGCCAGCACAACAGCGGGCTTGAGCTCCTACGGGCAGTACTTC